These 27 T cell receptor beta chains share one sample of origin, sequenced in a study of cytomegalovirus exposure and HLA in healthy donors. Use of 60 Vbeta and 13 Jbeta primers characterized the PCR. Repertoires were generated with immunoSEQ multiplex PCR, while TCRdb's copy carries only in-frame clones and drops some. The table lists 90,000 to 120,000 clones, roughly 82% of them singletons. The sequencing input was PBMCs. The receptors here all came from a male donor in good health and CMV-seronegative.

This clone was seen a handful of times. This chain's CDR3 is CASSESGGRTEAFF. DNA for the CDR3: TGCGCCAGCAGTGAGTCGGGGGGGCGGACTGAAGCTTTCTTT. The chain employs TRBV10-2 and TRBJ1-1, with D perhaps TRBD1 (6 bases). The CDR3 length is 14 residues. V gave up 0 bases and J gave up 5 bases, with 10 bases separating them. Germline values: CDR1 WSHSY, CDR2 SAAADI.

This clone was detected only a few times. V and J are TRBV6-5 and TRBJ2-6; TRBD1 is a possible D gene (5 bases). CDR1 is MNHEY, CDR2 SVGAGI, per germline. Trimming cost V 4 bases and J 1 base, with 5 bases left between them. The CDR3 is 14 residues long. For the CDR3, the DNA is TGTGCCAGCAGTTCAGGGTCTGGGGCCAACGTCCTGACTTTC. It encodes CASSSGSGANVLTF.

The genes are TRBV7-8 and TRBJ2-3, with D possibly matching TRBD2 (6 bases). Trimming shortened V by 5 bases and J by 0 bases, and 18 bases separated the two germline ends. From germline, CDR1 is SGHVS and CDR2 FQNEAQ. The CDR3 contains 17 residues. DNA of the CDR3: TGTGCCAGCAGCAGGCGCGAAGGGAGGTCTAGCACAGATACGCAGTATTTT. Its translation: CASSRREGRSSTDTQYF. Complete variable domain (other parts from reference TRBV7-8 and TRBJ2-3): GAGVSQSPRYKVAKRGQDVALRCDPISGHVSLFWYQQALGQGPEFLTYFQNEAQLDKSGLPSDRFFAERPEGSVSTLKIQRTQQEDSAVYLCASSRREGRSSTDTQYFGPGTRLTVL.

CDR3 residues: CASSPSGQTKNIQYF. CDR3 nucleotides: TGTGCCAGCAGCCCGTCAGGACAGACCAAAAACATTCAGTACTTC. This chain connects TRBV7-2 to TRBJ2-4; tentatively, D is TRBD1 (6 bases). Germline values: CDR1 SGHTA, CDR2 FQGNSA. V was trimmed by 5 bases and J by 2 bases, leaving 13 bases between them. The CDR3 loop spans 15 amino acids.

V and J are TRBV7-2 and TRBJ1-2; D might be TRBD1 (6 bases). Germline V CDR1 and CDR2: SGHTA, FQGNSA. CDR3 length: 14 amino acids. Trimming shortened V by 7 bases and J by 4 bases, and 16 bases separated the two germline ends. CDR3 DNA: TGTGCCAGCAACCACAGGGATCGCGGCTATGGCTACACCTTC. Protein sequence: CASNHRDRGYGYTF.

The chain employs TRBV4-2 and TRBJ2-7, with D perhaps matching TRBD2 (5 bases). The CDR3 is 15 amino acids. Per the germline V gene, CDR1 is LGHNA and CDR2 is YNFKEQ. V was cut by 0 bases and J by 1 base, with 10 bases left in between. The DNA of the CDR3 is TGTGCCAGCAGCCAAGATTGGAGCGGTTCCTACGAGCAGTACTTC. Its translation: CASSQDWSGSYEQYF.

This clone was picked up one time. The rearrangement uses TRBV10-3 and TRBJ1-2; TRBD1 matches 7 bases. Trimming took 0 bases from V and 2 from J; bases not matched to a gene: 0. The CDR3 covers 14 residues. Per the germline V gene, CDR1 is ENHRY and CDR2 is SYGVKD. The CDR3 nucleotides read TGTGCCATCAGTGAGTCGACAGGGAACTATGGCTACACCTTC. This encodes CAISESTGNYGYTF.

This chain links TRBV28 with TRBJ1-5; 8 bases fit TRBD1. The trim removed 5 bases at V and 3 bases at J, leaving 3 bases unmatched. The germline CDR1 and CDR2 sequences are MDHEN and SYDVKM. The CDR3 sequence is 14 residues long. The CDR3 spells CASSRTGNNQPQHF. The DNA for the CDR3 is TGTGCCAGCAGTAGGACAGGGAACAATCAGCCCCAGCATTTT.

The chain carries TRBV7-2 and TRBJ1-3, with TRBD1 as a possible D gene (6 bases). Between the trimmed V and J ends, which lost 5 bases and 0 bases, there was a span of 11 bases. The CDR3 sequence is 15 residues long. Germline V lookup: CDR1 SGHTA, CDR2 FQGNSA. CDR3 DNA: TGTGCCAGCAGCCCAGCGGGGGCCTCTGGAAACACCATATATTTT. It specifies CASSPAGASGNTIYF.

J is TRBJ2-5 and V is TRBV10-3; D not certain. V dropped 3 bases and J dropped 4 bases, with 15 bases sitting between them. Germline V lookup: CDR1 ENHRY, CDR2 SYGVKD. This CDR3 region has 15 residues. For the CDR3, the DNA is TGTGCCATCAGTGACCCCCCGAGGCCCTTAGAGACCCAGTACTTC. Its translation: CAISDPPRPLETQYF.

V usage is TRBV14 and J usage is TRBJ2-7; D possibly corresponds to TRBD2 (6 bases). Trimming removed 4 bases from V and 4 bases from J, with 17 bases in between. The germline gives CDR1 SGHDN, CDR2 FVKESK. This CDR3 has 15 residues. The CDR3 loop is CASSPEMGLRYEQYF. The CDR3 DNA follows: TGTGCCAGCAGCCCGGAGATGGGACTTCGATACGAGCAGTACTTC.

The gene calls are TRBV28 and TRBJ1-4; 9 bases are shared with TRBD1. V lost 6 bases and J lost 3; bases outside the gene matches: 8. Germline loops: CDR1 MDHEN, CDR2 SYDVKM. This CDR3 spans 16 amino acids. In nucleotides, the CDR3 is TGTGCCAGCAGCGGGACAGGGAGCGGGGCTAATGAAAAACTGTTTTTT. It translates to CASSGTGSGANEKLFF. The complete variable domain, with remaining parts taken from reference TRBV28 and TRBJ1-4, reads DVKVTQSSRYLVKRTGEKVFLECVQDMDHENMFWYRQDPGLGLRLIYFSYDVKMKEKGDIPEGYSVSREKKERFSLILESASTNQTSMYLCASSGTGSGANEKLFFGSGTQLSVL.

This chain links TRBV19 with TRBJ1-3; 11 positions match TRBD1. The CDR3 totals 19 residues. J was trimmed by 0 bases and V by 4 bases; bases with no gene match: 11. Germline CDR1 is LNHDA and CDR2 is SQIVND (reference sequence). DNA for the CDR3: TGTGCCAGTAGTAGTATACCCGGGACAGGGGGTTCCTCTGGAAACACCATATATTTT. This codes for CASSSIPGTGGSSGNTIYF. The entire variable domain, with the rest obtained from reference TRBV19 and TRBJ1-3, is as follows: DGGITQSPKYLFRKEGQNVTLSCEQNLNHDAMYWYRQDPGQGLRLIYYSQIVNDFQKGDIAEGYSVSREKKESFPLTVTSAQKNPTAFYLCASSSIPGTGGSSGNTIYFGEGSWLTVV.

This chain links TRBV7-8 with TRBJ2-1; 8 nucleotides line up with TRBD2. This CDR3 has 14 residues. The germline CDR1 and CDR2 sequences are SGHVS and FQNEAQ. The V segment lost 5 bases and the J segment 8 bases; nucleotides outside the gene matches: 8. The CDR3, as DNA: TGTGCCAGCAGCCCCCGGGAGGGTAGCGATGAGCAGTTCTTC. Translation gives CASSPREGSDEQFF.

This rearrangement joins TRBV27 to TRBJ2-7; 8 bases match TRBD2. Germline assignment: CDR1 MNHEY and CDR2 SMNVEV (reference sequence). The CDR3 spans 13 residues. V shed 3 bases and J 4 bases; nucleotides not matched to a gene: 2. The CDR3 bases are TGTGCCAGCAGTTTTGCGGGAGGATACGAGCAGTACTTC. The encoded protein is CASSFAGGYEQYF.

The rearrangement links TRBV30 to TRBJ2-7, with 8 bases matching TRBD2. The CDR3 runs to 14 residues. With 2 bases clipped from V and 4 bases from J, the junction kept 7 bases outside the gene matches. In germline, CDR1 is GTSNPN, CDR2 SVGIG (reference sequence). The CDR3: CAWSPTSGSYEQYF. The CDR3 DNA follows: TGTGCCTGGAGTCCAACCAGCGGGAGTTACGAGCAGTACTTC.

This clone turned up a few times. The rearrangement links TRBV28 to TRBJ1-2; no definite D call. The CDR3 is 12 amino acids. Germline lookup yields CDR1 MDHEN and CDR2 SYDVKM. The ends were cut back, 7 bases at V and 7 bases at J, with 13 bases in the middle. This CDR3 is CASIGRGSGYTF. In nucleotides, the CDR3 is TGTGCCAGCATAGGGAGAGGGAGTGGCTACACCTTC.

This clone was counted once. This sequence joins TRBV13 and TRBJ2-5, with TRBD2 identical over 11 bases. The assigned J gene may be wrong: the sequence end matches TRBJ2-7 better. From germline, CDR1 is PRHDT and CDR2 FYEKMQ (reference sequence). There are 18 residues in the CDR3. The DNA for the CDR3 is TGTGCCAGCAGCCCCGGGCCGGCAACTAGCGGGGGAACCTACGAGCAGTACTTC. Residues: CASSPGPATSGGTYEQYF.

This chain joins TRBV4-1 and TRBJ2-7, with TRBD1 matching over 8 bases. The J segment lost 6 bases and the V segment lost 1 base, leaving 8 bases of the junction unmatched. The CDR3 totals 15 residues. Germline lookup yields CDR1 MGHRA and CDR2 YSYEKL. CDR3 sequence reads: CASSQAGQGGAEQYF. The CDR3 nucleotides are TGCGCCAGCAGCCAAGCCGGACAGGGAGGTGCCGAGCAGTACTTC.

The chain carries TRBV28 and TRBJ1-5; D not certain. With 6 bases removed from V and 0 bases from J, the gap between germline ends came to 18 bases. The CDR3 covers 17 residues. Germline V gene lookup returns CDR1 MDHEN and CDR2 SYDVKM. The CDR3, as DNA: TGTGCCAGCAGGCACCCCCCAGATTTATATAGCAATCAGCCCCAGCATTTT. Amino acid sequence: CASRHPPDLYSNQPQHF.

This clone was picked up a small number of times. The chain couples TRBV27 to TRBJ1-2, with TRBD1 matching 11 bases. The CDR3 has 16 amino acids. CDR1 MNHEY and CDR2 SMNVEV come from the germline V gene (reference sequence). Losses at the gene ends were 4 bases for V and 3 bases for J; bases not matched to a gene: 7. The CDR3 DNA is TGTGCCAGCAGTTCCCACGGACAGGGGGCTTACTATGGCTACACCTTC. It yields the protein CASSSHGQGAYYGYTF.

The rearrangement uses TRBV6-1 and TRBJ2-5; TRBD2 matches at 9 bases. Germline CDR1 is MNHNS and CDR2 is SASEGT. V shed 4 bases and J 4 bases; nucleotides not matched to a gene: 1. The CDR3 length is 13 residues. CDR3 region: CASSGGRGETQYF. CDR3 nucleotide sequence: TGTGCCAGCAGTGGCGGGAGGGGAGAGACCCAGTACTTC.

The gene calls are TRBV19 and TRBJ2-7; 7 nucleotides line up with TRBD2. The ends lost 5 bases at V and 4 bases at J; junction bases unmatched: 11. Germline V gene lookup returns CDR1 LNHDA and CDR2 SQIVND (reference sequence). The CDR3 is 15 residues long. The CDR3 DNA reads TGTGCCAGTAGTCCCGGACTAGTTTTGGGGTACGAGCAGTACTTC. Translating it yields CASSPGLVLGYEQYF.

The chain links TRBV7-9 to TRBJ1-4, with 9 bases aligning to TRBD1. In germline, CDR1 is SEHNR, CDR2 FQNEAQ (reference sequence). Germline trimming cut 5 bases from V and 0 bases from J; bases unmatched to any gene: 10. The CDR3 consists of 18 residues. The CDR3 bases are TGTGCCAGCAGCCCCGACCGGGGACAGGGAGCAACTAATGAAAAACTGTTTTTT. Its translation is CASSPDRGQGATNEKLFF.

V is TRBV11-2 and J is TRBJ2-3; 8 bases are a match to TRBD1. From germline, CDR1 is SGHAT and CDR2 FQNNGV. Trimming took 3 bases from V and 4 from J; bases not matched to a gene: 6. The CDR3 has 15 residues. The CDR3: CASSLRQGWPDTQYF. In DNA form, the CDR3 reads TGTGCCAGCAGCTTGCGACAGGGGTGGCCAGATACGCAGTATTTT.

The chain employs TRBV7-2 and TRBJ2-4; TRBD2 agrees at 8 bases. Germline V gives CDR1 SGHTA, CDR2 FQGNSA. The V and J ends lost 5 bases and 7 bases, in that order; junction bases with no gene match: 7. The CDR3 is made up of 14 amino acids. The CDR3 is CASSQQRGPNIQYF. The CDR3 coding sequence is TGTGCCAGCAGCCAGCAGCGGGGGCCGAACATTCAGTACTTC.

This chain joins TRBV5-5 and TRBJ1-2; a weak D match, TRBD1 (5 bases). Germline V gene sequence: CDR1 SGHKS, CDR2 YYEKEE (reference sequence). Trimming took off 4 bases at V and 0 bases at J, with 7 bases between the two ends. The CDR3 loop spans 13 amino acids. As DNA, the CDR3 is TGTGCCAGCAGCCTGGACACTAACTATGGCTACACCTTC. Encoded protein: CASSLDTNYGYTF.